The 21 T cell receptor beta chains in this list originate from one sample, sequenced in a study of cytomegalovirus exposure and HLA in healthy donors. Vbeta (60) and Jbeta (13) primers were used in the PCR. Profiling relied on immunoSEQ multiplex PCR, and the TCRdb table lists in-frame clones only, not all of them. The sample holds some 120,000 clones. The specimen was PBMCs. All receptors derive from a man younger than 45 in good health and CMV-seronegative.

In DNA form, the CDR3 reads TGTGCCAGCAGAACGGGGACAGGGGTGACCGGGGAGCTGTTTTTT. It encodes CASRTGTGVTGELFF. The chain joins TRBV6-5 to TRBJ2-2, with 10 bases lining up with TRBD1. With V trimmed by 6 bases and J by 5 bases, 6 bases remained unmatched. This CDR3 is built from 15 residues. Germline values: CDR1 MNHEY, CDR2 SVGAGI.

CDR3 loop: CASSLSKGVGSYEQYF. In nucleotides, the CDR3 is TGTGCCAGCAGCTTAAGTAAAGGGGTGGGTTCTTACGAGCAGTACTTC. The chain is built from TRBV7-9 and TRBJ2-5, with D possibly matching TRBD1 (5 bases). The J call may be wrong; the DNA end is better matched by TRBJ2-7. The CDR3 runs 16 residues. CDR1 and CDR2 from the germline V gene are SEHNR and FQNEAQ (reference sequence).

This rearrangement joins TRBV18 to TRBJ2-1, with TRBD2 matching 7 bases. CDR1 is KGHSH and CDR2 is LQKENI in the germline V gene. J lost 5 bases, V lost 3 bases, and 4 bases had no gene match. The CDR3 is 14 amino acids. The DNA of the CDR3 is TGTGCCAGCTCACCGAGGGCGGGGGACAATGAGCAGTTCTTC. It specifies CASSPRAGDNEQFF.

This chain's CDR3 is CASSLRGGQETQYF. CDR3 bases: TGTGCCAGCAGCTTGCGGGGGGGACAAGAGACCCAGTACTTC. J is TRBJ2-5 and V is TRBV5-4; 8 nucleotides agree with TRBD2. V was pared by 1 base and J by 2 bases, with 1 base of the junction left unmatched. In germline, CDR1 is SGHNT, CDR2 YYREEE (reference sequence). The CDR3 extends over 14 amino acids.

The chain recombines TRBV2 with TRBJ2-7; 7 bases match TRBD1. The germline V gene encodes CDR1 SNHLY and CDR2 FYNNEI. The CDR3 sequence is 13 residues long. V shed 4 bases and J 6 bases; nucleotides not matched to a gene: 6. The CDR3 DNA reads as TGTGCCAGCAGTGTTCAGGGGGAGCTCGAGCAGTACTTC. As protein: CASSVQGELEQYF.

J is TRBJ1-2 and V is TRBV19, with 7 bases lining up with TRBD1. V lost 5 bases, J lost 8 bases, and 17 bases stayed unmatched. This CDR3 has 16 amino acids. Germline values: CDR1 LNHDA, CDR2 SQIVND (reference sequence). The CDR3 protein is CASSPVGTATLGGYTF. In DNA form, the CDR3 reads TGTGCCAGTAGTCCTGTAGGGACAGCCACCCTTGGAGGCTACACCTTC. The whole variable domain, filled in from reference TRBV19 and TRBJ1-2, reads DGGITQSPKYLFRKEGQNVTLSCEQNLNHDAMYWYRQDPGQGLRLIYYSQIVNDFQKGDIAEGYSVSREKKESFPLTVTSAQKNPTAFYLCASSPVGTATLGGYTFGSGTRLTVV.

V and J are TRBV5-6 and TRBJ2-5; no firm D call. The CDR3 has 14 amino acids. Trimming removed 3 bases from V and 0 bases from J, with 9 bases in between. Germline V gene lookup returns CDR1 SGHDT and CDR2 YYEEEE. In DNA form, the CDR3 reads TGTGCCAGCAGCTCCTTGGGCCACCAAGAGACCCAGTACTTC. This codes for CASSSLGHQETQYF.

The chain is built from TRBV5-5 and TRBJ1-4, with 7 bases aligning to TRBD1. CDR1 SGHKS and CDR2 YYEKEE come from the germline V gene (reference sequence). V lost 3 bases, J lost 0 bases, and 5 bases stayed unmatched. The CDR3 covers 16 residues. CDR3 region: CASSYQTGATNEKLFF. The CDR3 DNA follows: TGTGCCAGCAGCTACCAAACAGGGGCAACTAATGAAAAACTGTTTTTT.

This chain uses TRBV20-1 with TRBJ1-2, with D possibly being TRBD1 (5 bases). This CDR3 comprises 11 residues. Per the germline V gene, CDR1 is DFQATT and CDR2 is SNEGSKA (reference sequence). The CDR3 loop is CSGHGPYGYTF. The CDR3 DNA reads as TGCAGCGGACATGGACCATATGGCTACACCTTC.

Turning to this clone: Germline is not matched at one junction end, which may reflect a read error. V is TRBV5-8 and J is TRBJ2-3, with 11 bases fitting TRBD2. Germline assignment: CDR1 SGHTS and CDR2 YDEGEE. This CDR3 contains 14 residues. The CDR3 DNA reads TGTGCCAGCAGCAAGGTCGGCCGAACTAGCGGGGGACTTTTT. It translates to CASSKVGRTSGGLF.

The CDR3 DNA follows: TGTGCCAGCAGCTTGGTTGGGGGCGGGGGGACTGAAGCTTTCTTT. It specifies CASSLVGGGGTEAFF. The chain couples TRBV5-6 to TRBJ1-1, with D possibly being TRBD1 (6 bases). This CDR3 spans 15 amino acids. V was cut by 0 bases and J by 5 bases, with 14 bases left in between. Germline CDR1 SGHDT, CDR2 YYEEEE.

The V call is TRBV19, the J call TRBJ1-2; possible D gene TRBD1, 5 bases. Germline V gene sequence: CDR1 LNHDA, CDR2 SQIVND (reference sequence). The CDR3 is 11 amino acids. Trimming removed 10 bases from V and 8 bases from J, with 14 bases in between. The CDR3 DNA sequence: TGTGCCACTTCTCGCGGACACGGCTACACCTTC. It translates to CATSRGHGYTF.

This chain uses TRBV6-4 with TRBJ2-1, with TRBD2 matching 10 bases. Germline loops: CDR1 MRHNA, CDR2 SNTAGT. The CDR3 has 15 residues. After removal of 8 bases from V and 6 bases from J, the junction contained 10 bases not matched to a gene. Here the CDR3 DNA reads TGTGCCAGCCGCCCACTAGCGGGGACGGGCAATGAGCAGTTCTTC. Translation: CASRPLAGTGNEQFF.

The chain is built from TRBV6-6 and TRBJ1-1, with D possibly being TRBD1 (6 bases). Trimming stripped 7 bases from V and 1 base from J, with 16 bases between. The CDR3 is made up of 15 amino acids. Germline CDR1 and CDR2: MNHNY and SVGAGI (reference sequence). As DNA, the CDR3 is TGTGCCAGCAACCCGGGGTGGGGGCCGAACACTGAAGCTTTCTTT. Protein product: CASNPGWGPNTEAFF.

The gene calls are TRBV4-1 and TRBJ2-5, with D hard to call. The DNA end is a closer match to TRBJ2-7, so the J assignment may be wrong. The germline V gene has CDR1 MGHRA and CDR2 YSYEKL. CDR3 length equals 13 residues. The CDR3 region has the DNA TGCGCCAGCAGCCTAGACATATCCTACGAGCAGTACTTC. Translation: CASSLDISYEQYF.

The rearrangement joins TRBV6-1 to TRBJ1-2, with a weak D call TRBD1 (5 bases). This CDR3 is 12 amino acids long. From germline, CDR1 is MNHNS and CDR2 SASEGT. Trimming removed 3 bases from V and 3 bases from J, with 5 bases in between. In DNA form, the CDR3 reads TGTGCCAGCAGTGACAGGGACTATGGCTACACCTTC. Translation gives CASSDRDYGYTF.

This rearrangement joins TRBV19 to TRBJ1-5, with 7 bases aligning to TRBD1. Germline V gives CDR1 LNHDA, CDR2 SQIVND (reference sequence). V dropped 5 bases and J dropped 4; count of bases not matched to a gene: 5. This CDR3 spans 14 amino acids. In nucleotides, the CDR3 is TGTGCCAGTAGTGCATTACAGGGGAATCAGCCCCAGCATTTT. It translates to CASSALQGNQPQHF. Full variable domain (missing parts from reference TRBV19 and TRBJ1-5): DGGITQSPKYLFRKEGQNVTLSCEQNLNHDAMYWYRQDPGQGLRLIYYSQIVNDFQKGDIAEGYSVSREKKESFPLTVTSAQKNPTAFYLCASSALQGNQPQHFGDGTRLSIL.

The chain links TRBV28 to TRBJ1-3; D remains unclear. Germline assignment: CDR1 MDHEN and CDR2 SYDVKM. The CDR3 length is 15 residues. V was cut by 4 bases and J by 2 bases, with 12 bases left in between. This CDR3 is CASSSTGGTGNTIYF. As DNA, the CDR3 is TGTGCCAGCAGTTCGACGGGAGGGACTGGAAACACCATATATTTT.

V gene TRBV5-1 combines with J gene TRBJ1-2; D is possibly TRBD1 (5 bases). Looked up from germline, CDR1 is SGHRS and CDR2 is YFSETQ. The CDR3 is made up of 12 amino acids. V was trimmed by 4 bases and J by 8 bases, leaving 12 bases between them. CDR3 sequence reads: CASSRTNEGYTF. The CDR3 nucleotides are TGCGCCAGCAGCCGGACAAATGAGGGCTACACCTTC.

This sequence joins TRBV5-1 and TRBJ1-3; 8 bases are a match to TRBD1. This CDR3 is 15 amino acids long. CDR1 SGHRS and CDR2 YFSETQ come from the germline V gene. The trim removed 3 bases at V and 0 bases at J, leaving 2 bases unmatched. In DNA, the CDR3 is TGCGCCAGCAGCTCGACAGGGGACTCTGGAAACACCATATATTTT. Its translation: CASSSTGDSGNTIYF. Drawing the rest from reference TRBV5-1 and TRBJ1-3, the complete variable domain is KAGVTQTPRYLIKTRGQQVTLSCSPISGHRSVSWYQQTPGQGLQFLFEYFSETQRNKGNFPGRFSGRQFSNSRSEMNVSTLELGDSALYLCASSSTGDSGNTIYFGEGSWLTVV.

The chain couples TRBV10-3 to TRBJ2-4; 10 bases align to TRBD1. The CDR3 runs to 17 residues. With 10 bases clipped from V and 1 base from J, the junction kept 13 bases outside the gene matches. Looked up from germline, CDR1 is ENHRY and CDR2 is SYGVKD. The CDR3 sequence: CATGDRGGGLAKNIQYF. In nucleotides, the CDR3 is TGTGCCACCGGGGACAGGGGTGGGGGTTTGGCCAAAAACATTCAGTACTTC.